This TCR beta chain was observed in a study of blood T cell repertoires in COVID-19. About the study: Acute and convalescent COVID-19 specimens originated in the United States, Italy and Spain.

As processed by the authors: The authors estimated nucleated cell counts from reference gene primer amplification. Generated by immunoSEQ multiplex PCR, the TCRdb table keeps only in-frame clones and is missing some. That table furnishes V, J and clone size, whereas the DNA furnished D and trimming. This sample has 50,000 or so clones, with approximately 80% found just once. In the case of this clone: This CDR3 is also generated by other DNA sequences in the sample.

The sample consisted of peripheral blood. This clonotype was sampled from a man aged 50 to 60 with acute or convalescent COVID-19.

The CDR3: CASSGDRGRTDTQYF. The CDR3 DNA is TGTGCCAGCAGCGGGGACAGGGGGAGGACAGATACGCAGTATTTT. V is TRBV9 and J is TRBJ2-3, with 11 bases aligning to TRBD1. The CDR3 runs 15 residues. CDR1 is SGDLS, CDR2 YYNGEE, per germline. V shed 3 bases, J shed 3 bases, and the junction held 3 bases outside the gene matches.